Listed here are 21 T cell receptor beta chains from one sample, sequenced in a study of shared clonotypes between healthy human individuals. TCRdb keeps only in-frame clones here, not all; method: immunoSEQ multiplex PCR. This table holds 2 million to 2.5 million clones, approximately 93% found once. The sequenced material came from naive CD4+ T cells from PBMCs. Regarding subset: CD45RA+ positively selected. Receptors originate from a man between 18 and 29 years old in good health. Some clones in this sample may be carry-over from other donors' samples.

The chain uses TRBV5-1 and TRBJ1-1, with D hard to call. The V end was cut by 2 bases, the J end by 2 bases, with 7 bases between. This CDR3 spans 13 amino acids. CDR1 is SGHRS and CDR2 is YFSETQ in the germline V gene. CDR3 sequence reads: CASSFIGNTEAFF. In DNA form, the CDR3 reads TGCGCCAGCAGCTTTATAGGTAACACTGAAGCTTTCTTT.

V and J are TRBV7-2 and TRBJ1-1; the D is unclear. V shed 5 bases and J shed 3 bases, with 10 bases lying between them. Germline V gives CDR1 SGHTA, CDR2 FQGNSA. The CDR3 has 13 amino acids. CDR3 coding DNA: TGTGCCAGCAGCCTTACGGAGTACACTGAAGCTTTCTTT. As protein: CASSLTEYTEAFF.

The CDR3 coding sequence is TGTGCCAGCAGCTCCCGACGGGGGTCCATTCAGTACTTC. Protein: CASSSRRGSIQYF. J is TRBJ2-4 and V is TRBV7-8; weak D call: TRBD2 (6 bases). The V and J ends lost 4 bases and 9 bases respectively, with 13 bases between them. Per the germline V gene, CDR1 is SGHVS and CDR2 is FQNEAQ. This CDR3 contains 13 residues. Combining the CDR3 with reference TRBV7-8 and TRBJ2-4 gives the whole variable domain GAGVSQSPRYKVAKRGQDVALRCDPISGHVSLFWYQQALGQGPEFLTYFQNEAQLDKSGLPSDRFFAERPEGSVSTLKIQRTQQEDSAVYLCASSSRRGSIQYFGAGTRLSVL.

This chain joins TRBV7-7 and TRBJ2-2, with a tentative D call TRBD2 (7 bases). CDR1 and CDR2 from the germline V gene are SSHAT and FNYEAQ (reference sequence). CDR3 length: 14 residues. Deletions cut 2 bases from V and 7 bases from J, with 11 bases between. CDR3 sequence (DNA): TGTGCCAGCAGCTTAACGGGGGGCGGCGGGGAGCTGTTTTTT. This encodes CASSLTGGGGELFF.

CDR3 loop: CASSVGLAGGPYEQYF. The CDR3 DNA sequence: TGTGCCAGCAGCGTCGGACTAGCGGGAGGTCCCTACGAGCAGTACTTC. V and J are TRBV5-4 and TRBJ2-7; 14 bases agree with TRBD2. CDR3 length: 16 residues. J was trimmed by 2 bases and V by 4 bases; bases with no gene match: 5. Germline CDR1 SGHNT, CDR2 YYREEE (reference sequence).

A single count supports this clone. The genes are TRBV6-6 and TRBJ1-4; weak D call: TRBD1 (6 bases). The V and J ends lost 4 bases and 5 bases respectively, with 11 bases between them. Germline assignment: CDR1 MNHNY and CDR2 SVGAGI (reference sequence). This CDR3 has 14 residues. The chain's CDR3 is CASSSLTGNEKLFF. The CDR3 DNA follows: TGTGCCAGCAGTTCACTGACAGGAAATGAAAAACTGTTTTTT.

The chain is built from TRBV19 and TRBJ2-7; 7 nucleotides match TRBD1. V shed 5 bases and J 0 bases; nucleotides not matched to a gene: 7. In germline, CDR1 is LNHDA, CDR2 SQIVND (reference sequence). The CDR3 length is 15 residues. The CDR3 sequence: CASSPRTGSSYEQYF. The CDR3 nucleotides are TGTGCCAGTAGTCCCCGGACAGGTAGCTCCTACGAGCAGTACTTC. Together with reference TRBV19 and TRBJ2-7, the CDR3 gives the full variable domain: DGGITQSPKYLFRKEGQNVTLSCEQNLNHDAMYWYRQDPGQGLRLIYYSQIVNDFQKGDIAEGYSVSREKKESFPLTVTSAQKNPTAFYLCASSPRTGSSYEQYFGPGTRLTVT.

The rearrangement joins TRBV7-2 to TRBJ2-4, with D maybe TRBD2 (5 bases). This CDR3 contains 13 residues. Germline CDR1 reads SGHTA; CDR2 reads FQGNSA. V gave up 5 bases and J gave up 10 bases, with 15 bases separating them. For the CDR3, the DNA is TGTGCCAGCAGCCTTAGGACCCCGGGAATTCAGTACTTC. As protein: CASSLRTPGIQYF.

The rearrangement uses TRBV30 and TRBJ2-5, with D tentatively TRBD2 (6 bases). CDR1 and CDR2 (germline): GTSNPN, SVGIG (reference sequence). V shed 0 bases and J shed 4 bases, with 15 bases lying between them. This CDR3 has 15 residues. The CDR3, as DNA: TGTGCCTGGAGTGTATTGCCGTTGGGGGGAGAGACCCAGTACTTC. It translates to CAWSVLPLGGETQYF.

This chain joins TRBV6-6 and TRBJ1-1, with a tentative D call TRBD1 (5 bases). This CDR3 contains 13 residues. Germline V gives CDR1 MNHNY, CDR2 SVGAGI (reference sequence). Trimming stripped 9 bases from V and 3 bases from J, with 14 bases between. The DNA of the CDR3 is TGTGCCAGTACCGGGGGGTGGGACACTGAAGCTTTCTTT. Translating it yields CASTGGWDTEAFF.

The rearrangement links TRBV7-2 to TRBJ1-1; D not certain. V lost 7 bases and J lost 0, with 12 bases in between. This CDR3 comprises 14 residues. Germline V CDR1 and CDR2: SGHTA, FQGNSA. This chain's CDR3 is CASTQTDMNTEAFF. The DNA of the CDR3 is TGTGCCAGCACCCAGACGGATATGAACACTGAAGCTTTCTTT.

This chain uses TRBV5-1 with TRBJ2-1, with 12 positions matching TRBD1. Germline V lookup: CDR1 SGHRS, CDR2 YFSETQ. This CDR3 has 13 amino acids. With V trimmed by 2 bases and J by 11 bases, 2 bases remained unmatched. The CDR3 bases are TGCGCCAGCAGCTTCCGGGACAGGGGGCAGCAGTTCTTC. Its protein product is CASSFRDRGQQFF. Complete variable domain (other parts from reference TRBV5-1 and TRBJ2-1): KAGVTQTPRYLIKTRGQQVTLSCSPISGHRSVSWYQQTPGQGLQFLFEYFSETQRNKGNFPGRFSGRQFSNSRSEMNVSTLELGDSALYLCASSFRDRGQQFFGPGTRLTVL.

The chain recombines TRBV9 with TRBJ2-1; 10 nucleotides match TRBD2. This CDR3 region has 16 residues. In germline, CDR1 is SGDLS, CDR2 YYNGEE. The J segment lost 6 bases and the V segment lost 4 bases, leaving 10 bases of the junction unmatched. Here the CDR3 DNA reads TGTGCCAGCAGCCCCCCGGGCAGCGGGAGGGCCAATGAGCAGTTCTTC. Residues: CASSPPGSGRANEQFF.

The gene calls are TRBV11-2 and TRBJ2-5; D remains unclear. V lost 6 bases and J lost 1, with 6 bases in between. CDR3 length: 12 amino acids. Germline lookup yields CDR1 SGHAT and CDR2 FQNNGV. CDR3 DNA sequence: TGTGCCAGCAGGCAGGCCCAAGAGACCCAGTACTTC. Protein: CASRQAQETQYF. Full variable domain (remainder filled in from reference TRBV11-2 and TRBJ2-5): EAGVAQSPRYKIIEKRQSVAFWCNPISGHATLYWYQQILGQGPKLLIQFQNNGVVDDSQLPKDRFSAERLKGVDSTLKIQPAKLEDSAVYLCASRQAQETQYFGPGTRLLVL.

The rearrangement uses TRBV4-3 and TRBJ1-2, with 7 nucleotides matching TRBD1. Germline trimming cut 5 bases from V and 1 base from J; bases unmatched to any gene: 7. Germline V gene lookup returns CDR1 LGHNA and CDR2 YSLEER. The length of the CDR3 is 15 residues. CDR3: CASSFTRDSNYGYTF. The CDR3 bases are TGCGCCAGCAGCTTCACCCGGGACAGTAACTATGGCTACACCTTC.

Comment on this clone: This same CDR3 is encoded by further DNA sequences in the sample. The J gene is TRBJ2-1, the V gene TRBV5-1; no reliable D call. Germline CDR1 reads SGHRS; CDR2 reads YFSETQ. Trimming removed 0 bases at V and 7 bases at J, with 11 bases between. The CDR3 has 14 amino acids. The CDR3 coding sequence is TGCGCCAGCAGCTTGGCCTCTGGTCAGAATGAGCAGTTCTTC. It yields the protein CASSLASGQNEQFF.

This clone came up once. The chain carries TRBV5-1 and TRBJ2-7; no definite D call. V shed 5 bases and J shed 3 bases, with 15 bases lying between them. Germline loops: CDR1 SGHRS, CDR2 YFSETQ. This CDR3 is 14 amino acids long. For the CDR3, the DNA is TGCGCCAGCAGTAAGGGCCCTGGCTTCTACGAGCAGTACTTC. It specifies CASSKGPGFYEQYF.

V is TRBV18 and J is TRBJ2-1; 9 bases line up with TRBD2. V gave up 3 bases and J gave up 4 bases; unmatched junction bases: 10. CDR1 is KGHSH and CDR2 is LQKENI in the germline V gene. This CDR3 is 17 amino acids long. CDR3 in amino acids: CASSPYKTSGHYNEQFF. CDR3 DNA sequence: TGTGCCAGCTCACCCTACAAGACTAGCGGTCATTACAATGAGCAGTTCTTC.

Here the CDR3 reads CASSRLPGTSTYNEQFF. The CDR3, as DNA: TGTGCCAGCAGTAGACTTCCCGGGACTAGCACCTACAATGAGCAGTTCTTC. V and J are TRBV25-1 and TRBJ2-1; 9 bases map to TRBD2. V lost 5 bases and J lost 2; bases outside the gene matches: 10. This CDR3 region has 17 residues. Germline V gene data show CDR1 as MGHDK and CDR2 as SYGVNS.

The V call is TRBV7-2, the J call TRBJ1-2, with a weak D call TRBD1 (5 bases). Germline values: CDR1 SGHTA, CDR2 FQGNSA. Deletions cut 1 base from V and 0 bases from J, with 9 bases between. The CDR3 runs 15 residues. The DNA for the CDR3 is TGTGCCAGCAGCTTAGGCAGGGAAGCTAACTATGGCTACACCTTC. It specifies CASSLGREANYGYTF.

Here the CDR3 reads CASSSTSGFQETQYF. The DNA of the CDR3 is TGTGCCAGCAGTTCGACTAGCGGGTTTCAAGAGACCCAGTACTTC. V and J are TRBV6-5 and TRBJ2-5, with TRBD2 identical over 10 bases. The CDR3 has 15 amino acids. Germline V CDR1 and CDR2: MNHEY, SVGAGI. Unmatched junction bases numbered 4, after V lost 4 bases and J lost 2 bases.